Below are 23 T cell receptor beta chains sequenced from a single sample in a study of blood T cell repertoires in COVID-19. Data came from immunoSEQ multiplex PCR; TCRdb stores just in-frame clones and leaves some out. The sample comprises 150,000 to 200,000 clones, around 85% of which are singletons, and 11% rests with the top ten. The sequenced sample consisted of peripheral blood. Source of these receptors: a man aged 55 to 70 with active or convalescent COVID-19.

In DNA form, the CDR3 reads TGTGCCAGCAGGGAATGGGACACCTCCGAGCAGTACTTC. Translated, it gives CASREWDTSEQYF. The gene calls are TRBV2 and TRBJ2-7, with a tentative D call TRBD1 (6 bases). Trimming left V 6 bases short and J 6 bases short, with 15 bases between. The CDR3 runs to 13 residues. The germline gives CDR1 SNHLY, CDR2 FYNNEI.

The V and J genes are TRBV5-1 and TRBJ2-1, with TRBD2 matching 8 bases. V was pared by 4 bases and J by 3 bases, with 6 bases of the junction left unmatched. Germline CDR1 reads SGHRS; CDR2 reads YFSETQ. This CDR3 has 15 amino acids. The CDR3 here is CASSRGSGNYNEQFF. CDR3 sequence (DNA): TGCGCCAGCAGCCGGGGTAGCGGGAACTACAATGAGCAGTTCTTC.

The count of this clone is one. The chain links TRBV28 to TRBJ1-6; no definite D call. Trimming shortened V by 1 base and J by 0 bases, and 19 bases separated the two germline ends. The length of the CDR3 is 20 residues. The germline V gene encodes CDR1 MDHEN and CDR2 SYDVKM. The CDR3 loop reads CASSLSPWGAESSYNSPLHF. CDR3 coding DNA: TGTGCCAGCAGTTTATCCCCCTGGGGAGCCGAAAGCTCCTATAATTCACCCCTCCACTTT.

The chain joins TRBV2 to TRBJ1-1; D unclear. V lost 0 bases and J 1 base, leaving 9 bases between the germline ends. CDR3 length: 15 residues. Germline CDR1 SNHLY, CDR2 FYNNEI. The CDR3: CASSEARQPNTEAFF. The CDR3 DNA sequence: TGTGCCAGCAGTGAAGCGCGGCAGCCGAACACTGAAGCTTTCTTT.

The rearrangement links TRBV27 to TRBJ1-2; D not resolved. The V end lost 5 bases, the J end lost 0 bases, and 10 bases lay between the germline ends. CDR3 length: 14 residues. Germline CDR1 reads MNHEY; CDR2 reads SMNVEV (reference sequence). The CDR3 reads CASSPHGANYGYTF. DNA for the CDR3: TGTGCCAGCAGTCCCCACGGAGCTAACTATGGCTACACCTTC.

The chain employs TRBV10-3 and TRBJ1-5; TRBD1 is a possible D gene (5 bases). The CDR3 loop spans 15 amino acids. V shed 10 bases and J shed 2 bases, with 18 bases lying between them. CDR1 is ENHRY and CDR2 is SYGVKD in the germline V gene. In nucleotides, the CDR3 is TGTGCCACCGGGGAGGGGTCGGGGCGCAATCAGCCCCAGCATTTT. Encoded protein: CATGEGSGRNQPQHF.

This clone appeared a few times. The V and J genes are TRBV9 and TRBJ2-5; D perhaps matches TRBD2 (6 bases). The CDR3 has 14 amino acids. Germline CDR1 SGDLS, CDR2 YYNGEE. Trimming removed 3 bases from V and 2 bases from J, with 11 bases in between. This chain's CDR3 is CASSAGAGQETQYF. Written as DNA, the CDR3 is TGTGCCAGCAGCGCCGGAGCGGGTCAAGAGACCCAGTACTTC.

This chain connects TRBV27 to TRBJ2-3; 9 bases are a match to TRBD1. V gave up 3 bases and J gave up 5 bases; unmatched junction bases: 12. CDR1 and CDR2 from the germline V gene are MNHEY and SMNVEV (reference sequence). The CDR3 sequence is 17 residues long. The CDR3 sequence is CASSLTGTGFPGDTQYF. DNA of the CDR3: TGTGCCAGCAGTTTGACCGGGACAGGGTTTCCCGGAGATACGCAGTATTTT.

This clone was counted between two and nine times. This chain connects TRBV27 to TRBJ2-3; D not certain. The germline V gene has CDR1 MNHEY and CDR2 SMNVEV (reference sequence). Trimming cost V 3 bases and J 8 bases, with 6 bases left between them. The CDR3 runs 11 residues. CDR3 sequence (DNA): TGTGCCAGCAGTTTTCTAGGTACGCAGTATTTT. As protein: CASSFLGTQYF.

V usage is TRBV6-5 and J usage is TRBJ1-6; D is unclear. The CDR3 sequence is 14 residues long. Deletions cut 4 bases from V and 7 bases from J, with 11 bases between. In germline, CDR1 is MNHEY, CDR2 SVGAGI. DNA of the CDR3: TGTGCCAGCAGTTCGGGAGTCAGGAATTCACCCCTCCACTTT. It is translated as CASSSGVRNSPLHF.

J is TRBJ1-2 and V is TRBV6-5; 7 positions match TRBD1. The CDR3 is made up of 11 amino acids. Germline V gene lookup returns CDR1 MNHEY and CDR2 SVGAGI. Trimming took 11 bases from V and 5 from J; bases not matched to a gene: 5. This chain's CDR3 is CAGQQGYGYTF. The DNA for the CDR3 is TGTGCCGGCCAACAGGGGTATGGCTACACCTTC.

The V call is TRBV24-1, the J call TRBJ2-7; possibly TRBD2 for D (5 bases). Germline CDR1 reads KGHDR; CDR2 reads SFDVKD. The CDR3 has 16 amino acids. Deletions cut 0 bases from V and 0 bases from J, with 11 bases between. CDR3 bases: TGTGCCACCAGTGATTTGGACGGGATCGTCTCCTACGAGCAGTACTTC. Protein sequence: CATSDLDGIVSYEQYF.

This clone was seen a handful of times. The gene calls are TRBV5-1 and TRBJ2-7, with 8 bases aligning to TRBD2. The CDR3 is made up of 16 amino acids. J lost 0 bases, V lost 4 bases, and 9 bases had no gene match. CDR1 and CDR2 (germline): SGHRS, YFSETQ. CDR3 protein: CASSPEGGRSSYEQYF. The CDR3 DNA reads TGCGCCAGCAGCCCGGAGGGCGGGAGGAGCTCCTACGAGCAGTACTTC. The full variable domain, its missing parts supplied by reference TRBV5-1 and TRBJ2-7, is KAGVTQTPRYLIKTRGQQVTLSCSPISGHRSVSWYQQTPGQGLQFLFEYFSETQRNKGNFPGRFSGRQFSNSRSEMNVSTLELGDSALYLCASSPEGGRSSYEQYFGPGTRLTVT.

This clone appeared many times. This chain joins TRBV19 and TRBJ2-7; 10 nucleotides match TRBD2. Germline V lookup: CDR1 LNHDA, CDR2 SQIVND (reference sequence). The V segment lost 10 bases and the J segment 3 bases; nucleotides outside the gene matches: 12. The CDR3 has 15 amino acids. The CDR3 DNA reads TGTGCCACGAGGACTAGCGGAGGGACGAACTACGAGCAGTACTTC. It is translated as CATRTSGGTNYEQYF.

This clone has just a few counts. CDR3: CASRIDRLDTQYF. The CDR3 DNA follows: TGTGCCAGCAGGATTGACAGGTTAGATACGCAGTATTTT. The chain is built from TRBV6-5 and TRBJ2-3; the D gene is possibly TRBD1 (6 bases). The V gene lost 6 bases and the J gene lost 5 bases, with 12 bases spanning the gap. The CDR3 is 13 residues long. Germline CDR1 is MNHEY and CDR2 is SVGAGI.

The chain combines TRBV3-1 (or the pseudogene TRBV3-2) with TRBJ1-2; tentative D call: TRBD1 (5 bases). The CDR3 is made up of 14 amino acids. The V gene lost 4 bases and the J gene lost 2 bases, with 11 bases spanning the gap. Germline V gives CDR1 LGHDT, CDR2 YNNKEL (reference sequence). This chain's CDR3 is CASSPPDSNYGYTF. For the CDR3, the DNA is TGTGCCAGCAGCCCCCCTGACAGCAACTATGGCTACACCTTC.

This sequence joins TRBV28 and TRBJ1-5; D is undetermined. Trimming took 1 base from V and 6 from J, leaving 10 bases between them. Germline lookup yields CDR1 MDHEN and CDR2 SYDVKM. The CDR3 is made up of 14 amino acids. Here the CDR3 reads CASSLLLAGQPQHF. The CDR3 nucleotides read TGTGCCAGCAGTTTATTGCTAGCCGGTCAGCCCCAGCATTTT.

The V call is TRBV27, the J call TRBJ1-4; D is perhaps TRBD1 (6 bases). Trimming cost V 4 bases and J 8 bases, with 14 bases left between them. Germline values: CDR1 MNHEY, CDR2 SMNVEV (reference sequence). The CDR3 is 14 residues long. The CDR3 sequence is CASSSAGEREKLFF. CDR3 in DNA: TGTGCCAGCAGTTCAGCAGGGGAACGAGAAAAACTGTTTTTT.

V gene TRBV6-5 combines with J gene TRBJ1-6; 7 nucleotides align to TRBD1. Germline V gene lookup returns CDR1 MNHEY and CDR2 SVGAGI. This CDR3 is 14 amino acids long. Trimming at V came to 8 bases and at J to 7 bases, leaving 8 bases not matched to a gene. The DNA of the CDR3 is TGTGCCAGCTTAGTGGACAGGACGAATTCACCCCTCCACTTT. It is translated as CASLVDRTNSPLHF.

As to this clone: The same CDR3 arises from other DNA sequences in this sample as well. The chain couples TRBV9 to TRBJ2-3, with D possibly matching TRBD2 (5 bases). Trimming took off 0 bases at V and 0 bases at J, with 8 bases between the two ends. CDR3 length: 15 amino acids. The germline gives CDR1 SGDLS, CDR2 YYNGEE. The CDR3 loop is CASSVVGGSTDTQYF. The CDR3 coding sequence is TGTGCCAGCAGCGTAGTCGGCGGGAGCACAGATACGCAGTATTTT.

The chain recombines TRBV29-1 with TRBJ2-7; D is unclear. Per germline, CDR1 SQVTM and CDR2 ANQGSEA. V was cut by 6 bases and J by 0 bases, with 15 bases left in between. CDR3 length equals 14 residues. The CDR3 sequence is CSVSSAVSSYEQYF. The DNA for the CDR3 is TGCAGCGTCTCGTCGGCGGTGAGCTCCTACGAGCAGTACTTC.

The chain is built from TRBV7-9 and TRBJ2-7; 9 bases agree with TRBD2. The germline V gene has CDR1 SEHNR and CDR2 FQNEAQ (reference sequence). The CDR3 length is 16 residues. Trimming at V came to 6 bases and at J to 2 bases, leaving 11 bases not matched to a gene. The CDR3 DNA reads as TGTGCCAGCAGTTCGGACCCGGCGGGAGGGGCCTACGAGCAGTACTTC. Protein product: CASSSDPAGGAYEQYF. The full variable domain, in which reference TRBV7-9 and TRBJ2-7 provide the parts outside the CDR3, is DTGVSQNPRHKITKRGQNVTFRCDPISEHNRLYWYRQTLGQGPEFLTYFQNEAQLEKSRLLSDRFSAERPKGSFSTLEIQRTEQGDSAMYLCASSSDPAGGAYEQYFGPGTRLTVT.

The gene calls are TRBV7-9 and TRBJ2-2; 8 bases match TRBD2. J gave up 8 bases and V 5 bases, and 13 bases lay outside the gene matches. CDR1 SEHNR and CDR2 FQNEAQ come from the germline V gene (reference sequence). The length of the CDR3 is 16 residues. CDR3 bases: TGTGCCAGCAGCCCCGTTAGCGGGGCATACTGGGGGGAGCTGTTTTTT. This sequence encodes CASSPVSGAYWGELFF.